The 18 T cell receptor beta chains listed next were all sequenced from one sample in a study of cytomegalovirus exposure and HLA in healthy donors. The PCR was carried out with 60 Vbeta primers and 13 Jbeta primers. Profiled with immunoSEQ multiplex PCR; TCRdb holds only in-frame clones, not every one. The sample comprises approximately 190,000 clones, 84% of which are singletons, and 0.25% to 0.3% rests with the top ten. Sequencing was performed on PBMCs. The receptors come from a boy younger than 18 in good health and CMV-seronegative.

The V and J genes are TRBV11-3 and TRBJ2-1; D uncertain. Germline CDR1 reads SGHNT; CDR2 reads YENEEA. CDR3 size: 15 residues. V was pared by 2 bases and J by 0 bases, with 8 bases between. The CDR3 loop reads CASSLSLVSYNEQFF. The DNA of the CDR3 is TGTGCCAGCAGCTTAAGCTTGGTCTCCTACAATGAGCAGTTCTTC.

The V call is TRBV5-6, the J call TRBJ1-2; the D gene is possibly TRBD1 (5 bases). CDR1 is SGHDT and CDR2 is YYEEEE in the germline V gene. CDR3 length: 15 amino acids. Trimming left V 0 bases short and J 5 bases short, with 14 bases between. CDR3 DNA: TGTGCCAGCAGCTTGGATCCGGGACTCCCTTATGGCTACACCTTC. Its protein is CASSLDPGLPYGYTF.

The CDR3 DNA follows: TGTGCCAGCAGTTATCGGACAGGTTGGGGCGGGGAGCTGTTTTTT. Its protein is CASSYRTGWGGELFF. The rearrangement uses TRBV6-5 and TRBJ2-2, with 7 bases aligning to TRBD1. This CDR3 region has 15 residues. With 3 bases clipped from V and 7 bases from J, the junction kept 8 bases outside the gene matches. Germline CDR1 reads MNHEY; CDR2 reads SVGAGI.

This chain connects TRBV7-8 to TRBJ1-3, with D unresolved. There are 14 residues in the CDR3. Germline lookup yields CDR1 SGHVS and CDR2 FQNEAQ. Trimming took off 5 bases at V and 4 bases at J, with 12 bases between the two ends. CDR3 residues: CASSESGSGNTIYF. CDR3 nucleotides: TGTGCCAGCAGCGAGTCGGGGTCAGGAAACACCATATATTTT.

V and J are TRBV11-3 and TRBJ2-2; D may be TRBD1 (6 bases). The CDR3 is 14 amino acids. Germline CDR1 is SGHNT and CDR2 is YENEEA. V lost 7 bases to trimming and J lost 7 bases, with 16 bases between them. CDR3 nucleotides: TGTGCCAGCAACAAAGGGGGAGTCGTCGGGGAGCTGTTTTTT. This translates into CASNKGGVVGELFF.

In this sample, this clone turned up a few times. The CDR3 nucleotides are TGCAGTGCTAGGACAGACTATGGCTACACCTTC. Amino acid sequence: CSARTDYGYTF. V is TRBV20-1 and J is TRBJ1-2; tentative D call: TRBD1 (5 bases). Trimming left V 3 bases short and J 3 bases short, with 5 bases between. Germline V CDR1 and CDR2: DFQATT, SNEGSKA (reference sequence). This CDR3 has 11 residues.

CDR3 loop: CASSYDRGLGQPQHF. DNA of the CDR3: TGTGCCAGCAGTTACGACAGGGGGTTGGGACAGCCCCAGCATTTT. The V gene is TRBV6-5, the J gene TRBJ1-5; TRBD1 aligns across 9 bases. Germline lookup yields CDR1 MNHEY and CDR2 SVGAGI. This CDR3 has 15 residues. The ends lost 2 bases at V and 7 bases at J; junction bases unmatched: 6.

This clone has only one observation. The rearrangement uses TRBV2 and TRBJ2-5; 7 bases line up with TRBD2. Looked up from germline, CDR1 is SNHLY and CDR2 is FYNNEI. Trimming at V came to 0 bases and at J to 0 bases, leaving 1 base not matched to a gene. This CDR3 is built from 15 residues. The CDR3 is CASSEALADQETQYF. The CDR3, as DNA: TGTGCCAGCAGTGAAGCCCTAGCGGACCAAGAGACCCAGTACTTC.

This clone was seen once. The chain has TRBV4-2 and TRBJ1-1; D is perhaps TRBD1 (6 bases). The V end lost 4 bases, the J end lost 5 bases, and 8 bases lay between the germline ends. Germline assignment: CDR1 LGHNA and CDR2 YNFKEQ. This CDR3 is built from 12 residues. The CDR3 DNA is TGTGCCAGCAGCCCAGGGGCAACTGAAGCTTTCTTT. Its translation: CASSPGATEAFF.

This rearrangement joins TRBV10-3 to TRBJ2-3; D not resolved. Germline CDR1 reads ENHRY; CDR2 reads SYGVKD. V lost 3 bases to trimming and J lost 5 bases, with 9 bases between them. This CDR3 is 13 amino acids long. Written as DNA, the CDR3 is TGTGCCATCAGTGATAGTGTTTTAGATACGCAGTATTTT. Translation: CAISDSVLDTQYF.

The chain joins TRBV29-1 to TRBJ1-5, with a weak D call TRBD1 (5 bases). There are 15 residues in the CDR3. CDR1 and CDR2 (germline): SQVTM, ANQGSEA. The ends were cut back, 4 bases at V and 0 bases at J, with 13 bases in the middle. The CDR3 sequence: CSVGVSTDSNQPQHF. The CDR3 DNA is TGCAGCGTTGGGGTTTCGACAGATAGCAATCAGCCCCAGCATTTT.

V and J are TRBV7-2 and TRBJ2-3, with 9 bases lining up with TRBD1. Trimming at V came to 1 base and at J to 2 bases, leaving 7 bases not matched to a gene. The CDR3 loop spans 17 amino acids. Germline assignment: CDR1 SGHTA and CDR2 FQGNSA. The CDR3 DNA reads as TGTGCCAGCAGCTTAGTTGTGAGGGACAGGGTCACAGATACGCAGTATTTT. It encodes CASSLVVRDRVTDTQYF. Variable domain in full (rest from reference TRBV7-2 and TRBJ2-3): GAGVSQSPSNKVTEKGKDVELRCDPISGHTALYWYRQSLGQGLEFLIYFQGNSAPDKSGLPSDRFSAERTGGSVSTLTIQRTQQEDSAVYLCASSLVVRDRVTDTQYFGPGTRLTVL.

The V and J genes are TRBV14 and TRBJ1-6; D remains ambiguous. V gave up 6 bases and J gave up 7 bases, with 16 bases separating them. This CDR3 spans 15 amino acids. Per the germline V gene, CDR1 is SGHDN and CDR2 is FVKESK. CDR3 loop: CASSALTPINSPLHF. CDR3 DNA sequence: TGTGCCAGCAGTGCACTCACTCCGATCAATTCACCCCTCCACTTT.

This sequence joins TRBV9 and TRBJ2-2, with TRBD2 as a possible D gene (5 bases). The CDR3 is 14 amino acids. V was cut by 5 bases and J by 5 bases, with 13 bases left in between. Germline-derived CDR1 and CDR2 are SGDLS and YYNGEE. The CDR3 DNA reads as TGTGCCAGCAGTACCTCTGGGAGAACCGGGGAGCTGTTTTTT. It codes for CASSTSGRTGELFF. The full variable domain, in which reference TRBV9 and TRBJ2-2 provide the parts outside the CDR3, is DSGVTQTPKHLITATGQRVTLRCSPRSGDLSVYWYQQSLDQGLQFLIQYYNGEERAKGNILERFSAQQFPDLHSELNLSSLELGDSALYFCASSTSGRTGELFFGEGSRLTVL.

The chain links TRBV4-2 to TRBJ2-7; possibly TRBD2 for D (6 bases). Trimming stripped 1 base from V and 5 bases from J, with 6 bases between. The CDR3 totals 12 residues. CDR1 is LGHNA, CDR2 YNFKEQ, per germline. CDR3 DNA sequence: TGTGCCAGCAGCCAAGGGGGGGACGAGCAGTACTTC. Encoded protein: CASSQGGDEQYF.

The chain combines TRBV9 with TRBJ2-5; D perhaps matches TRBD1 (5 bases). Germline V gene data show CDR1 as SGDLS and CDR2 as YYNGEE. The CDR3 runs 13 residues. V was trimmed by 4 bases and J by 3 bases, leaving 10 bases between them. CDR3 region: CASSLQTEETQYF. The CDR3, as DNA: TGTGCCAGCAGCCTCCAGACAGAAGAGACCCAGTACTTC.

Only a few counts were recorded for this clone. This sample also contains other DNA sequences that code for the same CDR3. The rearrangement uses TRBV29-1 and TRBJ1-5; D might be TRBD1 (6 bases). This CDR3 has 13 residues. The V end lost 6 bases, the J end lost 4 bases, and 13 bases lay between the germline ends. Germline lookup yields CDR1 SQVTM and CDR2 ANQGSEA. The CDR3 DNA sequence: TGCAGCGTAGGAACAGGGTTAAATCAGCCCCAGCATTTT. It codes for CSVGTGLNQPQHF. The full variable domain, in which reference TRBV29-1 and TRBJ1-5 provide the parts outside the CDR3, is SAVISQKPSRDICQRGTSLTIQCQVDSQVTMMFWYRQQPGQSLTLIATANQGSEATYESGFVIDKFPISRPNLTFSTLTVSNMSPEDSSIYLCSVGTGLNQPQHFGDGTRLSIL.

For the CDR3, the DNA is TGTGCCTGGATCTTGTTTAGGGGGGGACAGGGTAATCAGCCCCAGCATTTT. Translated, it gives CAWILFRGGQGNQPQHF. The chain uses TRBV30 and TRBJ1-5; TRBD1 aligns across 9 bases. Germline V gene data show CDR1 as GTSNPN and CDR2 as SVGIG (reference sequence). This CDR3 comprises 17 residues. The V segment lost 4 bases and the J segment 4 bases; nucleotides outside the gene matches: 14.